Below are 10 T cell receptor beta chains sequenced from a single sample in a study of shared clonotypes between healthy human individuals. Profiled with immunoSEQ multiplex PCR; TCRdb holds only in-frame clones, not every one. The repertoire has 650,000 to 800,000 clones, over 60% of them found once; the top ten carry approximately 1.8%. The sample taken for sequencing was memory CD4+ T cells sorted from blood. Subset denoted: CD45RA-negative fraction. All receptors derive from a young woman in good health.

The table lists this clone with a few counts. The chain links TRBV5-1 to TRBJ2-3, with D tentatively TRBD2 (6 bases). The CDR3 totals 20 residues. V was shortened by 4 bases and J by 2 bases, with 29 bases between the two germline ends. Germline CDR1 reads SGHRS; CDR2 reads YFSETQ. The CDR3 sequence is CASSGTLKGFAEGFTDTQYF. The CDR3 DNA reads as TGCGCCAGCAGCGGGACTTTGAAGGGCTTCGCAGAAGGTTTCACAGATACGCAGTATTTT.

About this clone: The same CDR3 can be traced to other DNA sequences in this sample. The gene calls are TRBV5-1 and TRBJ2-5; 11 bases are a match to TRBD2. V shed 4 bases and J 0 bases; nucleotides not matched to a gene: 5. The CDR3 totals 16 residues. Germline V gene lookup returns CDR1 SGHRS and CDR2 YFSETQ. Written as DNA, the CDR3 is TGCGCCAGCAGCCCCGGACTAGCGGGCTACCAAGAGACCCAGTACTTC. Translated: CASSPGLAGYQETQYF.

This chain links TRBV27 with TRBJ1-1; D might be TRBD1 (5 bases). V was pared by 8 bases and J by 4 bases, with 20 bases between. This CDR3 contains 15 residues. Germline-derived CDR1 and CDR2 are MNHEY and SMNVEV (reference sequence). The CDR3 sequence is CASYPIYGGTTEAFF. The CDR3 bases are TGTGCCAGCTATCCCATCTACGGGGGGACCACTGAAGCTTTCTTT.

The chain is built from TRBV5-1 and TRBJ2-6; 8 bases match TRBD1. The ends lost 2 bases at V and 4 bases at J; junction bases unmatched: 17. The length of the CDR3 is 20 residues. The germline CDR1 and CDR2 sequences are SGHRS and YFSETQ. The CDR3 DNA reads as TGCGCCAGCAGCTTATGGACAGGGAATCTCGGGGCAGCCGGGGCCAACGTCCTGACTTTC. It translates to CASSLWTGNLGAAGANVLTF.

This chain links TRBV5-8 with TRBJ2-5; TRBD1 matches at 7 bases. V gave up 4 bases and J gave up 2 bases; unmatched junction bases: 5. The CDR3 extends over 14 amino acids. The germline V gene has CDR1 SGHTS and CDR2 YDEGEE. The CDR3 spells CASSKGQLQETQYF. DNA for the CDR3: TGTGCCAGCAGCAAGGGACAGTTACAAGAGACCCAGTACTTC.

Only a few counts were recorded for this clone. V gene TRBV7-8 combines with J gene TRBJ2-7; 12 nucleotides match TRBD2. V dropped 5 bases and J dropped 5; count of bases not matched to a gene: 16. The CDR3 spans 18 residues. In germline, CDR1 is SGHVS, CDR2 FQNEAQ. Written as DNA, the CDR3 is TGTGCCAGCAGCGGGTGGGGGCTAGCGGGAGGGCCGGTGAACGAGCAGTACTTC. Translation gives CASSGWGLAGGPVNEQYF.

The chain joins TRBV15 to TRBJ2-7; D not certain. The V gene lost 3 bases and the J gene lost 6 bases, with 12 bases spanning the gap. The germline gives CDR1 LNHNV, CDR2 YYDKDF (reference sequence). The CDR3 spans 13 residues. The CDR3 loop reads CATSSDFEREQYF. The CDR3 nucleotides read TGTGCCACCAGCAGTGACTTCGAACGCGAGCAGTACTTC. Based on the CDR3 plus reference TRBV15 and TRBJ2-7, the full variable domain is DAMVIQNPRYQVTQFGKPVTLSCSQTLNHNVMYWYQQKSSQAPKLLFHYYDKDFNNEADTPDNFQSRRPNTSFCFLDIRSPGLGDTAMYLCATSSDFEREQYFGPGTRLTVT.

This chain uses TRBV5-8 with TRBJ2-4; 10 bases line up with TRBD2. The V gene's germline CDR1 is SGHTS and CDR2 YDEGEE. Germline trimming cut 2 bases from V and 6 bases from J; bases unmatched to any gene: 14. The CDR3 consists of 18 residues. The CDR3 protein is CASSFVLTSGSDGNIQYF. The CDR3 DNA reads TGTGCCAGCAGCTTCGTGTTGACTAGCGGGTCTGATGGAAACATTCAGTACTTC.

V is TRBV28 and J is TRBJ2-7; 9 bases agree with TRBD2. The junction had 17 bases not matched to a gene; V was cut back by 6 bases and J by 5 bases. Germline CDR1 reads MDHEN; CDR2 reads SYDVKM. This CDR3 is 17 amino acids long. DNA of the CDR3: TGTGCCAGCAGCCCTCCGACGGTTAGCGGGAGTCGGCACGAGCAGTACTTC. It yields the protein CASSPPTVSGSRHEQYF.

This clone was seen only once. The rearrangement uses TRBV6-5 and TRBJ1-4; D remains unclear. CDR1 MNHEY and CDR2 SVGAGI come from the germline V gene. The ends were cut back, 2 bases at V and 5 bases at J, with 9 bases in the middle. The CDR3 is 14 amino acids. The chain's CDR3 is CASSYDRGNEKLFF. In nucleotides, the CDR3 is TGTGCCAGCAGTTACGATCGAGGGAATGAAAAACTGTTTTTT.